This is a list of T cell receptor beta chains from one sample in a study of blood T cell repertoires in COVID-19. Generated by immunoSEQ multiplex PCR, the TCRdb table keeps only in-frame clones and is missing some. Counted here are 110,000 to 150,000 clones, over 75% occurring once; the ten biggest clones make up 2.5% to 3%. The sequenced material came from peripheral blood. The receptors shown here come from a man aged 45-65 years with acute or convalescent COVID-19. CDR3s include the opening cysteine and the closing phenylalanine or tryptophan. The order of the fields is J gene, V gene, clone size, D gene, CDR3 DNA, CDR3 protein. D genes are given only for firm matches. A clone size is listed for some rows: how often the clone was seen (once, few, many), or a class if it is expanded.

TRBJ2-1 TRBV28 . . TGTGCCAGCAGTTTAGATCAGGGGGGTGGTTATGAGCAGTTCTTC CASSLDQGGGYEQFF
TRBJ1-6 TRBV7-3 . . TGTGCCAGCAGTGCTCAACCTGGAGCCCAGAATTCACCCCTCCACTTT CASSAQPGAQNSPLHF
TRBJ1-1 TRBV10-3 once . TGTGCCTCAACCGCCGGACTTGAAGCTTTCTTT CASTAGLEAFF
TRBJ1-1 TRBV6-5 . . TGTGCCAGCAGGTGGGACGGGAGGGACACTGAAGCTTTCTTT CASRWDGRDTEAFF
TRBJ2-7 TRBV6-2/TRBV6-3 . . TGTGCCAGCAGTTACCGGGACTCAGCCTACGAGCAGTACTTC CASSYRDSAYEQYF
TRBJ1-4 TRBV20-1 . . TGCAGTGCTAGTAGGGGACTTAATGAAAAACTGTTTTTT CSASRGLNEKLFF
TRBJ2-2 TRBV20-1 once . TGCAGTGCGGAGGGGACCGGGGAGCTGTTTTTT CSAEGTGELFF
TRBJ1-2 TRBV2 many . TGTGCCAGCAGTGGGGGGCAGGGGTATGGATATGGCTACACCTTC CASSGGQGYGYGYTF
TRBJ1-2 TRBV7-9 . . TGTGCCAGCAGCCCCCAACTCCTAACTAACTATGGCTACACCTTC CASSPQLLTNYGYTF
TRBJ2-2 TRBV27 . . TGTGCCAGCAGTTTAGGGCAGCTCGCGAACACCGGGGAGCTGTTTTTT CASSLGQLANTGELFF
TRBJ2-1 TRBV9 . TRBD1 TGTGCCAGCAGCGTAAGGGGACAGGGACCCTACAATGAGCAGTTCTTC CASSVRGQGPYNEQFF
TRBJ1-2 TRBV24-1 . . TGTGCCACCAGTGATGAGGGCTATGGCTACACCTTC CATSDEGYGYTF
TRBJ2-7 TRBV6-5 . TRBD2 TGTGCCCGCAGCTCTGGGGCGGGGGGGCAAACTTACTTC CARSSGAGGQTYF
TRBJ1-6 TRBV28 . . TGTGCCAGCAGTTTCCCCGCGGCCGGAGGGAGCTCCTATAATTCACCCCTCCACTTT CASSFPAAGGSSYNSPLHF
TRBJ2-5 TRBV3-1/TRBV3-2 . TRBD2 TGTGCCAGCAGCCAAGGAGCGGGAGACTTAGAGACCCAGTACTTC CASSQGAGDLETQYF
TRBJ2-7 TRBV7-2 . . TGTGCCAGCAGCTCGTTTACGCGGCGGGCAGCCTACGAGCAGTACTTC CASSSFTRRAAYEQYF
TRBJ1-3 TRBV25-1 . . TGTGCCAGCAGTGAATCGGGAAACACCATATATTTT CASSESGNTIYF